The 21 T cell receptor beta chains below were found in one sample sequenced in a study of identical twins. MiXCR, applied by TCRdb to the 5' RACE reads, yields one record per CDR3 protein. The sample yields about 250,000 distinct CDR3 sequences, 6% to 8.5% seen once. The sample was also linked to a second study, of yellow fever vaccine responses in identical twins.

The sample consisted of CD8+ T cells sorted from blood. The receptor set was obtained from a woman in her late teens or twenties in good health.

This clonotype came up a few times. The chain recombines TRBV5-6 with TRBJ2-1, with a possible D match to TRBD2 (6 bases). This CDR3 region has 15 residues. Trimming cost V 4 bases and J 7 bases, with 18 bases left between them. The germline V gene encodes CDR1 SGHDT and CDR2 YYEEEE. In DNA, the CDR3 is TGTGCCAGCAGCCTTTCGGGAGTGATGGTTAATGAGCAGTTCTTC. Translation: CASSLSGVMVNEQFF. The full variable domain, with the rest looked up from reference TRBV5-6 and TRBJ2-1, is DAGVTQSPTHLIKTRGQQVTLRCSPKSGHDTVSWYQQALGQGPQFIFQYYEEEERQRGNFPDRFSGHQFPNYSSELNVNALLLGDSALYLCASSLSGVMVNEQFFGPGTRLTVL.

This clonotype occurred many times. The J gene is TRBJ1-5, the V gene TRBV5-4; no clear D. The CDR3 is made up of 14 amino acids. V gave up 0 bases and J gave up 4 bases, with 8 bases separating them. Germline lookup yields CDR1 SGHNT and CDR2 YYREEE (reference sequence). The CDR3 reads CASSLAGENQPQHF. The DNA of the CDR3 is TGTGCCAGCAGCTTGGCGGGCGAAAATCAGCCCCAGCATTTT.

The chain uses TRBV3-1 and TRBJ2-1, with 11 positions matching TRBD2. The J segment lost 7 bases and the V segment lost 6 bases, leaving 8 bases of the junction unmatched. Germline V gene lookup returns CDR1 LGHDT and CDR2 YNNKEL (reference sequence). The CDR3 is 15 residues long. CDR3 DNA sequence: TGTGCCAGCAGGCAAACCGGGACTAGCGGTAATGAGCAGTTCTTC. This translates into CASRQTGTSGNEQFF.

This clonotype was seen a few times. V usage is TRBV25-1 and J usage is TRBJ2-1; D is unresolved. V was pared by 4 bases and J by 5 bases, with 12 bases between. This CDR3 contains 14 residues. Looked up from germline, CDR1 is MGHDK and CDR2 is SYGVNS. The CDR3 reads CASSVGGGDNEQFF. The CDR3 bases are TGTGCCAGCAGTGTTGGCGGCGGTGACAATGAGCAGTTCTTC.

This clonotype was counted a few times. The chain carries TRBV10-3 and TRBJ1-2, with 10 bases matching TRBD1. The V gene's germline CDR1 is ENHRY and CDR2 SYGVKD. The CDR3 loop spans 14 amino acids. V lost 4 bases, J lost 8 bases, and 7 bases stayed unmatched. The CDR3 region has the DNA TGTGCCATCAGTGTGAAGACAGGGGGCGCGGGCTACACCTTC. Encoded protein: CAISVKTGGAGYTF.

This clonotype showed up just a few times. The V gene is TRBV19, the J gene TRBJ2-5, with 9 positions matching TRBD2. Germline V gene data show CDR1 as LNHDA and CDR2 as SQIVND (reference sequence). V dropped 5 bases and J dropped 2; count of bases not matched to a gene: 3. The CDR3 covers 14 residues. The CDR3 loop is CASSDSGGQETQYF. CDR3 DNA sequence: TGTGCCAGTAGTGATAGCGGGGGTCAAGAGACCCAGTACTTC.

This clonotype was detected many times. The V and J genes are TRBV4-1 and TRBJ2-7; D tentatively reads TRBD1 or TRBD2 (5 bases each). V shed 0 bases and J shed 3 bases, with 12 bases lying between them. Germline loops: CDR1 MGHRA, CDR2 YSYEKL. This CDR3 has 15 amino acids. DNA of the CDR3: TGCGCCAGCAGCCAAGATCCCGGGGCTAACTACGAGCAGTACTTC. This encodes CASSQDPGANYEQYF.

The sample holds a few counts of this clonotype. This chain uses TRBV5-1 with TRBJ2-4; 7 bases match TRBD1. V trimming: 4 bases; J trimming: 8 bases; junction bases outside the gene matches: 15. There are 16 residues in the CDR3. From germline, CDR1 is SGHRS and CDR2 YFSETQ. The CDR3 DNA reads TGCGCCAGCAGCCCTCTCGGGGAGCAGGGGGATGACATTCAGTACTTC. Protein: CASSPLGEQGDDIQYF.

The rearrangement joins TRBV27 to TRBJ1-2; no firm D call. The CDR3 is 13 amino acids. V was trimmed by 2 bases and J by 1 base, leaving 5 bases between them. Germline V gives CDR1 MNHEY, CDR2 SMNVEV (reference sequence). DNA of the CDR3: TGTGCCAGCAGTTTACAGGTTAACTATGGCTACACCTTC. Amino acids: CASSLQVNYGYTF.

In this sample, this clonotype turned up a few times. The chain links TRBV7-9 to TRBJ1-1; 7 positions match TRBD1. The V segment lost 5 bases and the J segment 3 bases; nucleotides outside the gene matches: 6. This CDR3 spans 14 amino acids. CDR1 is SEHNR, CDR2 FQNEAQ, per germline (reference sequence). The CDR3 is CASSKRDSYTEAFF. The CDR3 DNA sequence: TGTGCCAGCAGCAAACGGGACAGCTACACTGAAGCTTTCTTT.

The table lists this clonotype with many counts. The genes are TRBV12-3 or TRBV12-4 and TRBJ1-3, with 9 nucleotides matching TRBD1. The CDR3 covers 19 residues. V was pared by 7 bases and J by 0 bases, with 16 bases of the junction left unmatched. The CDR3 loop is CASNGPKPGQGISGNTIYF. Written as DNA, the CDR3 is TGTGCCAGCAATGGGCCCAAGCCAGGACAGGGGATCTCTGGAAACACCATATATTTT.

This clonotype was counted ten times or more. The chain carries TRBV5-1 and TRBJ2-5; tentatively, D is TRBD1 or TRBD2 (5 bases each). The CDR3 length is 12 residues. The ends were cut back, 7 bases at V and 5 bases at J, with 12 bases in the middle. The germline gives CDR1 SGHRS, CDR2 YFSETQ. CDR3 DNA: TGCGCCAGCCATGACTGGGGGGAGACCCAGTACTTC. Its translation is CASHDWGETQYF.

This clonotype has at least ten counts. The chain carries TRBV4-1 and TRBJ2-1; maybe TRBD2 (6 bases). The CDR3 runs 15 residues. The V and J ends lost 4 bases and 2 bases respectively, with 12 bases between them. Germline V CDR1 and CDR2: MGHRA, YSYEKL. The CDR3 region is CASSPVAVAYNEQFF. CDR3 sequence (DNA): TGCGCCAGCAGCCCGGTAGCGGTAGCCTACAATGAGCAGTTCTTC.

This rearrangement joins TRBV19 to TRBJ2-2; D remains ambiguous. The CDR3 covers 18 residues. Between the trimmed V and J ends, which lost 0 bases and 0 bases, there was a span of 14 bases. CDR1 is LNHDA and CDR2 is SQIVND in the germline V gene (reference sequence). The CDR3 bases are TGTGCCAGTAGTATAGATCGCTCAGGACCTTCGAACACCGGGGAGCTGTTTTTT. This encodes CASSIDRSGPSNTGELFF. The variable domain in full, with the rest retrieved from reference TRBV19 and TRBJ2-2, is DGGITQSPKYLFRKEGQNVTLSCEQNLNHDAMYWYRQDPGQGLRLIYYSQIVNDFQKGDIAEGYSVSREKKESFPLTVTSAQKNPTAFYLCASSIDRSGPSNTGELFFGEGSRLTVL.

This clonotype was detected ten times or more. V usage is TRBV28 and J usage is TRBJ2-1, with 10 bases identical to TRBD1. J was trimmed by 5 bases and V by 3 bases; bases with no gene match: 10. From germline, CDR1 is MDHEN and CDR2 SYDVKM. The length of the CDR3 is 17 residues. CDR3: CASSFPYRDRGHNEQFF. The CDR3, as DNA: TGTGCCAGCAGTTTCCCTTACCGGGACAGGGGCCACAATGAGCAGTTCTTC.

The rearrangement uses TRBV11-2 and TRBJ2-1; TRBD2 matches 7 bases. V dropped 0 bases and J dropped 3; count of bases not matched to a gene: 8. The CDR3 sequence is 17 residues long. Germline CDR1 and CDR2: SGHAT and FQNNGV. CDR3 DNA sequence: TGTGCCAGCAGCTTAGAGGCTAGCGGTACTATCTACAATGAGCAGTTCTTC. This translates into CASSLEASGTIYNEQFF.

This clonotype came up a few times. The chain recombines TRBV28 with TRBJ2-3, with TRBD1 matching 7 bases. V was clipped by 3 bases and J by 2 bases; unmatched bases: 20. There are 20 residues in the CDR3. Germline V gene lookup returns CDR1 MDHEN and CDR2 SYDVKM. DNA for the CDR3: TGTGCCAGCAGTTTCCCAGGGGGTAGACCTCTCTCAAATTACACAGATACGCAGTATTTT. Translating gives CASSFPGGRPLSNYTDTQYF. Full variable domain (rest looked up from reference TRBV28 and TRBJ2-3): DVKVTQSSRYLVKRTGEKVFLECVQDMDHENMFWYRQDPGLGLRLIYFSYDVKMKEKGDIPEGYSVSREKKERFSLILESASTNQTSMYLCASSFPGGRPLSNYTDTQYFGPGTRLTVL.

This sequence joins TRBV11-2 and TRBJ1-4; D gene ambiguous. V lost 5 bases to trimming and J lost 8 bases, with 9 bases between them. The germline V gene has CDR1 SGHAT and CDR2 FQNNGV. This CDR3 is 12 amino acids long. The CDR3 reads CASSRTREKLFF. The CDR3 region has the DNA TGTGCCAGCAGCAGAACACGGGAAAAACTGTTTTTT.

The chain has TRBV24-1 and TRBJ2-7; D is possibly TRBD1 or TRBD2 (5 bases each). Trimming stripped 3 bases from V and 2 bases from J, with 13 bases between. Germline-derived CDR1 and CDR2 are KGHDR and SFDVKD. The CDR3 is 15 amino acids. The CDR3 region is CATSDHRDGTYEQYF. The CDR3 DNA follows: TGTGCCACCAGTGATCATCGGGACGGAACCTACGAGCAGTACTTC.

This clonotype was seen many times. This sequence joins TRBV4-1 and TRBJ1-6; the D is unclear. The germline gives CDR1 MGHRA, CDR2 YSYEKL. The CDR3 has 13 amino acids. V lost 3 bases to trimming and J lost 7 bases, with 7 bases between them. This CDR3 reads CASSQGINSPLHF. In DNA, the CDR3 is TGCGCCAGCAGCCAGGGGATCAATTCACCCCTCCACTTT.

This clonotype has a count of ten or more. The gene calls are TRBV5-1 and TRBJ2-3; D not certain. Trimming left V 0 bases short and J 6 bases short, with 8 bases between. This CDR3 contains 13 residues. Per the germline V gene, CDR1 is SGHRS and CDR2 is YFSETQ. CDR3 nucleotides: TGCGCCAGCAGCTTGGCTTTTGGTGATACGCAGTATTTT. This sequence encodes CASSLAFGDTQYF.